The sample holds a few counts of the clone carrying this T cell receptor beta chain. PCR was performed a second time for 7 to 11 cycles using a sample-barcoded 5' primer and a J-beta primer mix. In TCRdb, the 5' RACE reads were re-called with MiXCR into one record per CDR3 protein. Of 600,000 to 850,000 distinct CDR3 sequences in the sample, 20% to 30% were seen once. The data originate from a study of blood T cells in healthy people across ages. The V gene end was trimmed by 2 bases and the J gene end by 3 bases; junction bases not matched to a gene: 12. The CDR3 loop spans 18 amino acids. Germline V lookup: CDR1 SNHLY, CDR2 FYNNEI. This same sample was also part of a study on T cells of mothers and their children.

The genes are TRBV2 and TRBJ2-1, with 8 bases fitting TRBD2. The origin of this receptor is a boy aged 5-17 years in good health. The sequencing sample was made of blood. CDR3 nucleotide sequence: TGTGCCAGCAGTGAATTAGCCAGCGGGAGTTTAAACTACAATGAGCAGTTCTTC. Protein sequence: CASSELASGSLNYNEQFF.